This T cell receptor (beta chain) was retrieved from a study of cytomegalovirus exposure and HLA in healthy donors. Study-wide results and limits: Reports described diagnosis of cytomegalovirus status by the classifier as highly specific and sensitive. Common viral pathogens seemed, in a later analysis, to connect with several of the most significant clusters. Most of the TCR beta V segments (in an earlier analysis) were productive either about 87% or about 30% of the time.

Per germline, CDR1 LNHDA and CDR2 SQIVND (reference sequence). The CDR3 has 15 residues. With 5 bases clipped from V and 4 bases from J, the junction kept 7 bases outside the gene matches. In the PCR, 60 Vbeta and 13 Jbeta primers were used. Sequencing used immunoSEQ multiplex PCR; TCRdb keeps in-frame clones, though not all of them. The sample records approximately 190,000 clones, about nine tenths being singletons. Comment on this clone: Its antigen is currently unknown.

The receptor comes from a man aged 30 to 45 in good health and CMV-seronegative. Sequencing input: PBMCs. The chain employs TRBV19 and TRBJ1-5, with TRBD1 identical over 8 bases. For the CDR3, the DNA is TGTGCCAGTAGTGGAATGGGACAGGCGAATCAGCCCCAGCATTTT. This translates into CASSGMGQANQPQHF. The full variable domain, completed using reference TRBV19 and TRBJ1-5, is DGGITQSPKYLFRKEGQNVTLSCEQNLNHDAMYWYRQDPGQGLRLIYYSQIVNDFQKGDIAEGYSVSREKKESFPLTVTSAQKNPTAFYLCASSGMGQANQPQHFGDGTRLSIL.